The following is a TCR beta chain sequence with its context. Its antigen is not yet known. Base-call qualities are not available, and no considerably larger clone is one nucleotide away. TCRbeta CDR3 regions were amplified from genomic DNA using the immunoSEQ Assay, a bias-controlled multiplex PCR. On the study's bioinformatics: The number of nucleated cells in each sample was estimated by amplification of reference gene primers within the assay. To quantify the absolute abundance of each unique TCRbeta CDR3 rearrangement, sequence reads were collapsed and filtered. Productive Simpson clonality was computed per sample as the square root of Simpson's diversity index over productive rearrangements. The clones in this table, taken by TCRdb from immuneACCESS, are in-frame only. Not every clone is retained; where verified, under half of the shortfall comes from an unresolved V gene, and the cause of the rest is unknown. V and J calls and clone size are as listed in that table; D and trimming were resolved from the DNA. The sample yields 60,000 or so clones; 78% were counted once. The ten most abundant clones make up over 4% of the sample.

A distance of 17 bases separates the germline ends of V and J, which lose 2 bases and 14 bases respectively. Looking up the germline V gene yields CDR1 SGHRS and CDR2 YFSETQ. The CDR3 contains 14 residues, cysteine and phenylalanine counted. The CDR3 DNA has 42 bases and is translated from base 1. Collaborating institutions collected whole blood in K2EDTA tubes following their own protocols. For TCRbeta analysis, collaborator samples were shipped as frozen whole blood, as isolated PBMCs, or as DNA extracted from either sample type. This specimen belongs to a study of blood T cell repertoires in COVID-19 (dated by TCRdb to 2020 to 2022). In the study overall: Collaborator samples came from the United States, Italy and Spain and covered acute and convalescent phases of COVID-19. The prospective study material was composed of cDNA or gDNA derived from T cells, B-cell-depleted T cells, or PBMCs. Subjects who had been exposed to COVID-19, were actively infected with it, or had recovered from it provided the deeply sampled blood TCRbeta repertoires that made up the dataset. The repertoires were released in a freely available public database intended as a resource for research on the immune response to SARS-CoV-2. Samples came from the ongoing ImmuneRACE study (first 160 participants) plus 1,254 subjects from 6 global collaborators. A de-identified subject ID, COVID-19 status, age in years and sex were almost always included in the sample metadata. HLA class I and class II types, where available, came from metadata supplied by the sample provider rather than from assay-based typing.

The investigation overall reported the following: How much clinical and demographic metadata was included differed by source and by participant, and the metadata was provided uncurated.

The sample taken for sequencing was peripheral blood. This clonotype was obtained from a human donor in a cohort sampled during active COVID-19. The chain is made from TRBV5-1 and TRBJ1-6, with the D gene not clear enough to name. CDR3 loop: CASSLLSPLEALHF. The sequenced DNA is TGCGCCAGCAGCTTATTAAGCCCCCTTGAGGCCCTCCACTTT.